Below, 26 T cell receptor beta chains from the same sample are listed, as sequenced in a study of blood T cell repertoires in COVID-19. Assay used: immunoSEQ multiplex PCR; TCRdb lists only in-frame clones, some missing. This repertoire shows 150,000 to 200,000 clones, about 81% found once; its top ten account for 8.4%. Sample: peripheral blood. These receptors all stem from a woman in her 70s with acute or convalescent COVID-19.

CDR3 DNA sequence: TGTGCCAGCTCACCCGGACTAGCGGGGCTGAATGAGCAGTTCTTC. As protein: CASSPGLAGLNEQFF. The V gene is TRBV18, the J gene TRBJ2-1; 12 nucleotides align to TRBD2. Germline V gene lookup returns CDR1 KGHSH and CDR2 LQKENI. This CDR3 has 15 amino acids. The V segment lost 3 bases and the J segment 7 bases; nucleotides outside the gene matches: 4.

The sample holds one count of this clone. V usage is TRBV5-8 and J usage is TRBJ1-5; 12 bases line up with TRBD1. Germline CDR1 SGHTS, CDR2 YDEGEE. J gave up 7 bases and V 4 bases, and 21 bases lay outside the gene matches. The CDR3 is made up of 20 amino acids. The DNA of the CDR3 is TGTGCCAGCAGCCCCCCGGGACAGGGGGCGAGGTATGGGTGGGAGCAGCCCCAGCATTTT. Encoded protein: CASSPPGQGARYGWEQPQHF.

The table lists this clone with a count of one. The V gene is TRBV4-1, the J gene TRBJ2-1; D may be TRBD2 (7 bases). Between the trimmed V and J ends, which lost 2 bases and 2 bases, there was a span of 13 bases. The CDR3 is 16 amino acids. The germline gives CDR1 MGHRA, CDR2 YSYEKL. The CDR3 sequence is CASSQRGGPPYNEQFF. For the CDR3, the DNA is TGCGCCAGCAGCCAAAGGGGGGGCCCCCCCTACAATGAGCAGTTCTTC.

The chain is built from TRBV18 and TRBJ1-2; no definite D call. This CDR3 comprises 15 residues. The V end was cut by 0 bases, the J end by 9 bases, with 17 bases between. Germline CDR1 KGHSH, CDR2 LQKENI. CDR3 sequence reads: CASSPPEALRGSYTF. Written as DNA, the CDR3 is TGTGCCAGCTCACCACCAGAGGCTCTTCGAGGGAGCTACACCTTC.

This chain connects TRBV7-3 to TRBJ2-2, with TRBD2 matching 7 bases. Germline assignment: CDR1 SGHTA and CDR2 FQGTGA. CDR3 length: 14 residues. V dropped 2 bases and J dropped 6; count of bases not matched to a gene: 3. CDR3 coding DNA: TGTGCCAGCAGCTTAGGACTAGATGCCGGGGAGCTGTTTTTT. It specifies CASSLGLDAGELFF.

The V and J genes are TRBV12-3 or TRBV12-4 and TRBJ1-2; D might be TRBD1 (5 bases). Between the trimmed V and J ends, which lost 9 bases and 5 bases, there was a span of 13 bases. The CDR3 loop spans 12 amino acids. CDR3 coding DNA: TGTGCCAGTTCCGACAGTGATTATGGCTACACCTTC. Residues: CASSDSDYGYTF.

For the CDR3, the DNA is TGCGCCAGCAGGATCGACCCAGGGACTGAAGCTTTCTTT. It specifies CASRIDPGTEAFF. This sequence joins TRBV5-1 and TRBJ1-1, with D possibly being TRBD1 (5 bases). Trimming stripped 5 bases from V and 5 bases from J, with 13 bases between. Germline V gene data show CDR1 as SGHRS and CDR2 as YFSETQ. The CDR3 is 13 amino acids.

CDR3 DNA sequence: TGCGCCAGCAGTGGGACTAGCGGCCATAACACAGATACGCAGTATTTT. Its translation is CASSGTSGHNTDTQYF. The chain combines TRBV10-1 with TRBJ2-3; 10 positions agree with TRBD2. Germline CDR1 WNHNN, CDR2 SYGVQD (reference sequence). With V trimmed by 4 bases and J by 2 bases, 6 bases remained unmatched. The CDR3 is 16 amino acids.

This chain connects TRBV28 to TRBJ2-7, with TRBD1 as a possible D gene (6 bases). V gave up 10 bases and J gave up 0 bases, with 16 bases separating them. Germline CDR1 MDHEN, CDR2 SYDVKM. There are 14 residues in the CDR3. Here the CDR3 reads CATPRQAGSYEQYF. The CDR3 DNA sequence: TGTGCCACCCCAAGACAGGCCGGCTCCTACGAGCAGTACTTC. Full variable domain (outside the CDR3, taken from reference TRBV28 and TRBJ2-7): DVKVTQSSRYLVKRTGEKVFLECVQDMDHENMFWYRQDPGLGLRLIYFSYDVKMKEKGDIPEGYSVSREKKERFSLILESASTNQTSMYLCATPRQAGSYEQYFGPGTRLTVT.

This clone appeared once. Sequence at one end of the junction differs from germline and may be a read error. The CDR3 DNA reads TGTGCCACCAGCAGAGATAGACCGTCTTTTATTAGCGGGGGTCAAGACAATGGGCAGTTCTTC. Translated, it gives CATSRDRPSFISGGQDNGQFF. The J gene is TRBJ2-1, the V gene TRBV15, with 9 bases lining up with TRBD2. This CDR3 contains 21 residues. CDR1 LNHNV and CDR2 YYDKDF come from the germline V gene (reference sequence).

The chain employs TRBV6-2 or TRBV6-3 and TRBJ2-7; 9 bases match TRBD1. CDR3 length equals 14 residues. V was pared by 4 bases and J by 6 bases, with 7 bases of the junction left unmatched. Germline assignment: CDR1 MNHEY and CDR2 SVGEGT. The CDR3 sequence: CASSSSGQGGEQYF. For the CDR3, the DNA is TGTGCCAGCAGTTCCTCGGGACAGGGAGGCGAGCAGTACTTC.

This clone showed up just a few times. The chain carries TRBV3-1 (or the pseudogene TRBV3-2) and TRBJ1-2; no firm D call. This CDR3 is 12 amino acids long. Trimming cost V 1 base and J 8 bases, with 8 bases left between them. Germline CDR1 is LGHDT and CDR2 is YNNKEL (reference sequence). DNA of the CDR3: TGTGCCAGCAGCCAAGCCGGGAGGGGCTACACCTTC. Its translation: CASSQAGRGYTF.

This clone showed up just a few times. V is TRBV19 and J is TRBJ1-1, with 7 bases fitting TRBD1. The CDR3 loop spans 13 amino acids. V lost 4 bases, J lost 4 bases, and 3 bases stayed unmatched. Per the germline V gene, CDR1 is LNHDA and CDR2 is SQIVND (reference sequence). The CDR3 is CASSTHRGTEAFF. CDR3 DNA sequence: TGTGCCAGTAGTACCCACAGGGGCACTGAAGCTTTCTTT. Filled out from reference TRBV19 and TRBJ1-1, the complete variable domain reads DGGITQSPKYLFRKEGQNVTLSCEQNLNHDAMYWYRQDPGQGLRLIYYSQIVNDFQKGDIAEGYSVSREKKESFPLTVTSAQKNPTAFYLCASSTHRGTEAFFGQGTRLTVV.

The V call is TRBV7-9, the J call TRBJ1-6; 10 nucleotides line up with TRBD1. Germline trimming cut 2 bases from V and 8 bases from J; bases unmatched to any gene: 3. CDR1 is SEHNR and CDR2 is FQNEAQ in the germline V gene (reference sequence). CDR3 length equals 15 residues. This CDR3 reads CASSLRDRGDSPLHF. CDR3 coding DNA: TGTGCCAGCAGCTTACGGGACAGGGGAGATTCACCCCTCCACTTT.

This clone was recorded a few times. The chain combines TRBV5-1 with TRBJ1-3; TRBD1 aligns across 9 bases. The V segment lost 4 bases and the J segment 2 bases; nucleotides outside the gene matches: 4. This CDR3 comprises 15 residues. Looked up from germline, CDR1 is SGHRS and CDR2 is YFSETQ. In DNA form, the CDR3 reads TGCGCCAGCAGCGACGGGACAGGGACTGGAAACACCATATATTTT. This codes for CASSDGTGTGNTIYF. Full variable domain (remainder filled in from reference TRBV5-1 and TRBJ1-3): KAGVTQTPRYLIKTRGQQVTLSCSPISGHRSVSWYQQTPGQGLQFLFEYFSETQRNKGNFPGRFSGRQFSNSRSEMNVSTLELGDSALYLCASSDGTGTGNTIYFGEGSWLTVV.

This clone showed up just a few times. This rearrangement joins TRBV4-1 to TRBJ1-4; TRBD1 agrees at 7 bases. The CDR3 sequence is 17 residues long. The junction had 12 bases not matched to a gene; V was cut back by 4 bases and J by 4 bases. Germline CDR1 reads MGHRA; CDR2 reads YSYEKL. The CDR3 region is CASSLYMTGTVNEKLFF. CDR3 bases: TGCGCCAGCAGCCTATACATGACCGGGACAGTTAATGAAAAACTGTTTTTT.

This clone is a singleton in its sample. This chain joins TRBV7-2 and TRBJ2-4; 8 positions agree with TRBD2. Trimming took 1 base from V and 4 from J; bases not matched to a gene: 9. CDR1 and CDR2 (germline): SGHTA, FQGNSA. CDR3 size: 17 residues. The CDR3 sequence: CASSLGSLAGSKNIQYF. The CDR3 nucleotides read TGTGCCAGCAGCTTAGGGAGCCTAGCGGGTTCTAAAAACATTCAGTACTTC.

This clone was detected a few times. This chain joins TRBV7-2 and TRBJ1-5; 7 nucleotides align to TRBD1. V was pared by 5 bases and J by 4 bases, with 17 bases of the junction left unmatched. The CDR3 consists of 18 residues. CDR1 is SGHTA and CDR2 is FQGNSA in the germline V gene. The CDR3 reads CASSKREPGQKKNQPQHF. Written as DNA, the CDR3 is TGTGCCAGCAGCAAAAGGGAACCGGGACAGAAAAAAAATCAGCCCCAGCATTTT. Full variable domain (missing parts from reference TRBV7-2 and TRBJ1-5): GAGVSQSPSNKVTEKGKDVELRCDPISGHTALYWYRQSLGQGLEFLIYFQGNSAPDKSGLPSDRFSAERTGGSVSTLTIQRTQQEDSAVYLCASSKREPGQKKNQPQHFGDGTRLSIL.

The table lists this clone with a count of one. J is TRBJ2-3 and V is TRBV7-9; 7 bases align to TRBD1. The CDR3 is 14 amino acids. Germline CDR1 SEHNR, CDR2 FQNEAQ (reference sequence). The V and J ends lost 4 bases and 3 bases, in that order; junction bases with no gene match: 4. The CDR3 here is CASSSSRGTDTQYF. CDR3 nucleotide sequence: TGTGCCAGCAGCTCGAGCAGGGGGACAGATACGCAGTATTTT.

This chain uses TRBV7-8 with TRBJ1-4; maybe TRBD1 (6 bases). The V gene's germline CDR1 is SGHVS and CDR2 FQNEAQ. The CDR3 is made up of 15 amino acids. Trimming shortened V by 2 bases and J by 8 bases, and 15 bases separated the two germline ends. The CDR3 DNA sequence: TGTGCCAGCAGCTTATCCCAGGGGCAAGGAGAAAAACTGTTTTTT. Its translation: CASSLSQGQGEKLFF.

V and J are TRBV30 and TRBJ2-7; possible D gene TRBD1, 6 bases. This CDR3 spans 17 amino acids. With 0 bases removed from V and 1 base from J, the gap between germline ends came to 19 bases. Germline CDR1 and CDR2: GTSNPN and SVGIG (reference sequence). The CDR3 DNA reads TGTGCCTGGAGTGTACGGGTAGGGACAAGGCGGTCCTACGAGCAGTACTTC. Its translation is CAWSVRVGTRRSYEQYF.

This clone was counted a few times. This chain links TRBV6-5 with TRBJ1-5, with a possible D match to TRBD1 (5 bases). The germline V and J ends were trimmed by 5 bases and 3 bases, with 8 bases remaining between them. This CDR3 is 13 amino acids long. Germline V lookup: CDR1 MNHEY, CDR2 SVGAGI. The CDR3 region is CASSTRDNQPQHF. In DNA, the CDR3 is TGTGCCAGCAGTACCAGGGACAATCAGCCCCAGCATTTT.

This chain uses TRBV5-4 with TRBJ1-1; 7 nucleotides align to TRBD1. Germline V gives CDR1 SGHNT, CDR2 YYREEE (reference sequence). V dropped 4 bases and J dropped 7; count of bases not matched to a gene: 10. CDR3 length: 14 residues. The CDR3 here is CASSPRGKEFEAFF. The CDR3, as DNA: TGTGCCAGCAGCCCCAGGGGGAAAGAATTTGAAGCTTTCTTT.

The CDR3 bases are TGTGCCAGCAGCTTGAGCCCCAATACCGGGACAGGGACATTCGGAGGCTACACCTTC. It specifies CASSLSPNTGTGTFGGYTF. This chain links TRBV7-3 with TRBJ1-2, with TRBD1 matching over 9 bases. The V and J ends lost 3 bases and 8 bases, in that order; junction bases with no gene match: 22. The V gene's germline CDR1 is SGHTA and CDR2 FQGTGA. There are 19 residues in the CDR3.

This clone showed up just a few times. A read error may account for a junction end that differs from germline. This chain links TRBV3-1 (or the pseudogene TRBV3-2) with TRBJ1-1; possible D gene TRBD1, 6 bases. The CDR3 contains 13 residues. Germline loops: CDR1 LGHDT, CDR2 YNNKEL (reference sequence). The CDR3 protein is CASSQPGVGVTVF. CDR3 DNA: TGTGCCAGCAGCCAACCAGGGGTAGGGGTAACGGTTTTT.

The chain joins TRBV28 to TRBJ2-7; 9 bases fit TRBD1. V trimming: 5 bases; J trimming: 7 bases; junction bases outside the gene matches: 12. This CDR3 has 15 amino acids. The germline V gene encodes CDR1 MDHEN and CDR2 SYDVKM. CDR3 amino acids: CASSPGGTGLREQYF. CDR3 DNA: TGTGCCAGCAGTCCCGGCGGGACAGGGTTGAGGGAGCAGTACTTC.